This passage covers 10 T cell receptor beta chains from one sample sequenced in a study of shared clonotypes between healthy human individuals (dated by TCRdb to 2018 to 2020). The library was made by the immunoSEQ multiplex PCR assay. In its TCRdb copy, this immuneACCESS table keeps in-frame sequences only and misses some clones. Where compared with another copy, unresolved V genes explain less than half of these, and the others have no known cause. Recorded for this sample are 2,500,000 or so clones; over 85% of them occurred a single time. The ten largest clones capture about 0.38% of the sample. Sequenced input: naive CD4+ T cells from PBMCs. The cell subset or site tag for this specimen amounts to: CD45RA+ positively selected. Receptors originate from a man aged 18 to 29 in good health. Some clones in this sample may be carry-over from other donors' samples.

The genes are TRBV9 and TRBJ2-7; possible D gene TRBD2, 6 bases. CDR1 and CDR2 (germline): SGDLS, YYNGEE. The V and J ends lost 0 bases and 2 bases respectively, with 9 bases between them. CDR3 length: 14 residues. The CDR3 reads CASSVDGGAYEQYF. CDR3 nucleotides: TGTGCCAGCAGCGTAGATGGCGGGGCCTACGAGCAGTACTTC. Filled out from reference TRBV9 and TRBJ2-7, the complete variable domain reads DSGVTQTPKHLITATGQRVTLRCSPRSGDLSVYWYQQSLDQGLQFLIQYYNGEERAKGNILERFSAQQFPDLHSELNLSSLELGDSALYFCASSVDGGAYEQYFGPGTRLTVT.

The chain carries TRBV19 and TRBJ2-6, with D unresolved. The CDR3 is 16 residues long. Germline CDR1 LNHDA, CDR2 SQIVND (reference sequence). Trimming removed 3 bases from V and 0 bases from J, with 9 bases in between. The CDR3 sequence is CASSIGVRSGANVLTF. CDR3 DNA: TGTGCCAGTAGTATCGGAGTCCGCTCTGGGGCCAACGTCCTGACTTTC.

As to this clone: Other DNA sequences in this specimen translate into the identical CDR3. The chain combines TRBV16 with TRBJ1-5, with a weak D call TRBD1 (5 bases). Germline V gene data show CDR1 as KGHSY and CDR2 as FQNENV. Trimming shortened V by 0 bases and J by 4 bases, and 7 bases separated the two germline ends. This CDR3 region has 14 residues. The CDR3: CASSQSGGNQPQHF. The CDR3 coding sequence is TGTGCCAGCAGCCAATCCGGGGGGAATCAGCCCCAGCATTTT.

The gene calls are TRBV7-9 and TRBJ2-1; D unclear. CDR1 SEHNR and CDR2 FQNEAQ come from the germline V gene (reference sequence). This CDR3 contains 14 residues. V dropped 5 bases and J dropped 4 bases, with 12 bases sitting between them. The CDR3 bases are TGTGCCAGCAGCGACCGGCAACTTTACAATGAGCAGTTCTTC. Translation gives CASSDRQLYNEQFF.

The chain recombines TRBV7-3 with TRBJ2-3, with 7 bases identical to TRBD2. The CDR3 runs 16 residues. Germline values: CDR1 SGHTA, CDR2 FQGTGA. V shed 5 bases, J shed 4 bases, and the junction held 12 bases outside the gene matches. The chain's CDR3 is CASSHRPGLHSDTQYF. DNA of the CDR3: TGTGCCAGCAGCCATCGACCGGGACTACACTCAGATACGCAGTATTTT.

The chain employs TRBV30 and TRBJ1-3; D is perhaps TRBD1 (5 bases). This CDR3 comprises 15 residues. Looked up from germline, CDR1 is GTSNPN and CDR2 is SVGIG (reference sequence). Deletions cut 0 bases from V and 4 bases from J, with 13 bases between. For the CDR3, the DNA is TGTGCCTGGAGTGTATTTGGGGGTTGGGGAAACACCATATATTTT. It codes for CAWSVFGGWGNTIYF. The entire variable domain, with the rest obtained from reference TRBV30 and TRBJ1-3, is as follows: SQTIHQWPATLVQPVGSPLSLECTVEGTSNPNLYWYRQAAGRGLQLLFYSVGIGQISSEVPQNLSASRPQDRQFILSSKKLLLSDSGFYLCAWSVFGGWGNTIYFGEGSWLTVV.

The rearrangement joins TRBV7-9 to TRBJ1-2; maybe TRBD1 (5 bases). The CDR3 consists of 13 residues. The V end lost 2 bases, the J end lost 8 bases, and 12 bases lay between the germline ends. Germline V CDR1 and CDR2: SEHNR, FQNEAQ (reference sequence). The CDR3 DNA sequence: TGTGCCAGCAGCTTATATGCAGGGTTCGGCTACACCTTC. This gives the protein CASSLYAGFGYTF. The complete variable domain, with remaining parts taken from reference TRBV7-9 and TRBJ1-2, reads DTGVSQNPRHKITKRGQNVTFRCDPISEHNRLYWYRQTLGQGPEFLTYFQNEAQLEKSRLLSDRFSAERPKGSFSTLEIQRTEQGDSAMYLCASSLYAGFGYTFGSGTRLTVV.

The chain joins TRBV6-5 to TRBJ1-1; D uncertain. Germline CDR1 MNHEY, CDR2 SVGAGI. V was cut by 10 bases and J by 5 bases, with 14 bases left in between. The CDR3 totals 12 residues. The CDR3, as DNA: TGTGCCACAAGGACGGTGAGGACTGAAGCTTTCTTT. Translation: CATRTVRTEAFF.

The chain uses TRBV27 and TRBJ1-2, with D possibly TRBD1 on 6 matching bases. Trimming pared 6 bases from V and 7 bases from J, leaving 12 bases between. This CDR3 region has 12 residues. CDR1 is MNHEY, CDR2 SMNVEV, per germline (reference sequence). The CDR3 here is CASSPGVAGYTF. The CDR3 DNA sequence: TGTGCCAGCAGCCCAGGGGTGGCTGGCTACACCTTC.

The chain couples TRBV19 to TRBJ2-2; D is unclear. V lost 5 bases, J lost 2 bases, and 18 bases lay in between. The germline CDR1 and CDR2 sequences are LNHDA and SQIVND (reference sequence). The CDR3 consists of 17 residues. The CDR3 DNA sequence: TGTGCCAGTAGTGCCAACTTCAACCCCCTAAACACCGGGGAGCTGTTTTTT. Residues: CASSANFNPLNTGELFF.